The 6 T cell receptor beta chains in this list originate from one sample, sequenced in a study of regulatory T cells in long-lasting Graves disease. According to the study, TCR beta libraries were built with iRepertoire HTBI primers and CDR3-region Arm-PCR. TCRdb reprocessed the multiplex PCR reads via MiXCR and lists one record per CDR3 protein. Of 420,000 or so distinct CDR3 sequences in the sample, about 15% were seen once. Time point reported: newly diagnosed GD, antithyroid drugs for less than 3 months. The TCR library was made from RNA extracted from PBMCs. These data were also reused for a study on T cells in Graves' hyperthyroidism and ophthalmopathy.

The sequencing here drew on peripheral blood mononuclear cells (PBMCs), taken at new diagnosis, from a patient treated with antithyroid drugs. The receptor source for this set is a woman under 30 with Graves disease.

This chain joins TRBV30 and TRBJ1-1; D remains unclear. The germline V gene has CDR1 GTSNPN and CDR2 SVGIG (reference sequence). This CDR3 is 13 amino acids long. V lost 4 bases to trimming and J lost 2 bases, with 11 bases between them. CDR3 region: CAWNDGINTEAFF. The CDR3, as DNA: TGTGCCTGGAACGACGGGATAAACACTGAAGCTTTCTTT.

CDR3 bases: TGTGCCAGCAGCTACAACTCGGATGAGCAGTTCTTC. This encodes CASSYNSDEQFF. The chain combines TRBV11-3 with TRBJ2-1; D gene uncertain. Trimming shortened V by 4 bases and J by 8 bases, and 9 bases separated the two germline ends. Looked up from germline, CDR1 is SGHNT and CDR2 is YENEEA. CDR3 length equals 12 residues. Based on the CDR3 plus reference TRBV11-3 and TRBJ2-1, the full variable domain is EAGVVQSPRYKIIEKKQPVAFWCNPISGHNTLYWYLQNLGQGPELLIRYENEEAVDDSQLPKDRFSAERLKGVDSTLKIQPAELGDSAVYLCASSYNSDEQFFGPGTRLTVL.

This clonotype occurred many times. The gene calls are TRBV12-3 or TRBV12-4 and TRBJ2-5, with D uncertain. The V and J ends lost 2 bases and 5 bases respectively, with 12 bases between them. The CDR3 consists of 14 residues. The CDR3 sequence is CASSLMTFRETQYF. The CDR3, as DNA: TGTGCCAGCAGTTTAATGACTTTCAGGGAGACCCAGTACTTC.

In this sample, this clonotype turned up a few times. This chain joins TRBV30 and TRBJ2-7; 7 nucleotides agree with TRBD2. The CDR3 runs 14 residues. From germline, CDR1 is GTSNPN and CDR2 SVGIG (reference sequence). V gave up 0 bases and J gave up 2 bases; unmatched junction bases: 4. The CDR3 region is CAWSVSSGPYEQYF. The CDR3 DNA is TGTGCCTGGAGTGTATCTAGCGGCCCCTACGAGCAGTACTTC.

The V gene is TRBV7-2, the J gene TRBJ2-5, with a tentative D call TRBD2 (6 bases). CDR3 length equals 12 residues. Per the germline V gene, CDR1 is SGHTA and CDR2 is FQGNSA. Trimming removed 5 bases from V and 3 bases from J, with 7 bases in between. CDR3 DNA sequence: TGTGCCAGCAGCGGCGGGGAAGAGACCCAGTACTTC. It yields the protein CASSGGEETQYF.

CDR3 in amino acids: CASSPGIAGETQYF. The CDR3 nucleotides read TGTGCCAGCAGTCCCGGGATTGCCGGAGAGACCCAGTACTTC. The chain is built from TRBV27 and TRBJ2-5, with D maybe TRBD2 (5 bases). Trimming left V 5 bases short and J 4 bases short, with 14 bases between. CDR3 length: 14 residues. Germline loops: CDR1 MNHEY, CDR2 SMNVEV (reference sequence).